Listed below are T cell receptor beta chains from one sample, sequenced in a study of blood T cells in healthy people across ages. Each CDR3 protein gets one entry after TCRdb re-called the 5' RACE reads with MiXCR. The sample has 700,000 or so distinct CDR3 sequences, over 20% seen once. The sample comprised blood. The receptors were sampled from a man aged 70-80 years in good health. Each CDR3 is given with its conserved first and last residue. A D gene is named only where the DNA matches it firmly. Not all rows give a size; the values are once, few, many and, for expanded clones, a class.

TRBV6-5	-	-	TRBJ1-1	TGTGCCAGCAGTTACTCGAGGCAGGGGCGGGCTTTCTTT	CASSYSRQGRAFF
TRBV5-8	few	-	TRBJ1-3	TGTGCCAGCAGCTTGAACGGTCGCTCTGGAAACACCATATATTTT	CASSLNGRSGNTIYF
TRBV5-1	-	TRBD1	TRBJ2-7	TGCGCCAGCAGGCAAACAGGGGGCCGGTACGAGCAGTACTTC	CASRQTGGRYEQYF
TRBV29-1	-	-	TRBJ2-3	TGCAGCGCAACACTAGCACCGTACACAGATACGCAGTATTTT	CSATLAPYTDTQYF
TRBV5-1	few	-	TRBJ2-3	TGCGCCAGCAGCTCAGGGACAGCCGCGGGGGAATATACGCAGTATTTT	CASSSGTAAGEYTQYF
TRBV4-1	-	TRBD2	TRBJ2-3	TGCGCCAGCAGCCAAGGAGCTAGCGGGATTAATACGCAGTATTTT	CASSQGASGINTQYF
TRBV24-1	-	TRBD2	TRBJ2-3	TGTGCCACCAGTGACCTCGGGACTAGCGGGGGAGCAGATACGCAGTATTTT	CATSDLGTSGGADTQYF
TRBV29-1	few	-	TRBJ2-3	TGCAGCGTTGTTGGGGGGACAGATACGCAGTATTTT	CSVVGGTDTQYF
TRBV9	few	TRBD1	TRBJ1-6	TGTGCCAGCAGCGTAGGCCAGGGGGCGGGTTCACCCCTCCACTTT	CASSVGQGAGSPLHF
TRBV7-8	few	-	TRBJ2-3	TGTGCCAGCAGCTTAGCGCTAACCCGCACAGATACGCAGTATTTT	CASSLALTRTDTQYF
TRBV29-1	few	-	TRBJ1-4	TGCAGCGTTCAAACCCCTGTCGGAAAACTGTTTTTT	CSVQTPVGKLFF
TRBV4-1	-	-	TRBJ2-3	TGCGCCAGCAGCCAAGTCTGGCCTAGTGAAGCAGATACGCAGTATTTT	CASSQVWPSEADTQYF
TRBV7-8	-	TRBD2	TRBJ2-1	TGTGCCAGCAGCTTAGTTCTCTGGCTAGCGGGAGGCAATGAGCAGTTCTTC	CASSLVLWLAGGNEQFF
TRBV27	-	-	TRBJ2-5	TGTGCCAGCAGTTTATCGGGGTGGAGAGGGGACGGGGAGACCCAGTACTTC	CASSLSGWRGDGETQYF
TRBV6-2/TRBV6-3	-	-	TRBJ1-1	TGTGCCAGCAGACACGATCCCGCTGAAGCTTTCTTT	CASRHDPAEAFF
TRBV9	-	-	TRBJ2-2	TGTGCCAGCAGCGTTACGGACGCGAACACCGGGGAGCTGTTTTTT	CASSVTDANTGELFF
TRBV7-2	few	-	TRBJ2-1	TGTGCCAGCAGCTTAGGAAAGGGAATCAGGGAGTTCTTC	CASSLGKGIREFF
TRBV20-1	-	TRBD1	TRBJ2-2	TGCAGTGCCCCGGGACAGGGGGGCACCGGGGAGCTGTTTTTT	CSAPGQGGTGELFF
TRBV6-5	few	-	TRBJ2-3	TGTGCCAGCAGGGCTGAGGGGGGAACGCAGTATTTT	CASRAEGGTQYF
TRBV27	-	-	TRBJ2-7	TGTGCCAGCAAGGCACCGAGCGGAGACGAGCAGTACTTC	CASKAPSGDEQYF
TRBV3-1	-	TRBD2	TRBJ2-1	TGTGCCAGCAGCCAACTGCGGGGGGGGAGATATGAGCAGTTCTTC	CASSQLRGGRYEQFF
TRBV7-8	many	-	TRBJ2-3	TGTGCCAGCAGCTCGAGACGGTTTAGCACAGATACGCAGTATTTT	CASSSRRFSTDTQYF
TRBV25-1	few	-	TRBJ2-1	TGTGCCAGCAGTGTAGGACCACTCCACAATGAGCAGTTCTTC	CASSVGPLHNEQFF
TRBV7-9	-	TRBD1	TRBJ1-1	TGTGCCAGCAGCTTAGCCCCGGGACAGGGGGCCACTGAAGCTTTCTTT	CASSLAPGQGATEAFF
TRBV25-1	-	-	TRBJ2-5	TGTGCCAGCAGTCACTTTTCAGAGACCCAGTACTTC	CASSHFSETQYF
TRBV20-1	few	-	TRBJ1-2	TGCAGTGCTAGAGCCCCGGGGGGCGGCTATGGCTACACCTTC	CSARAPGGGYGYTF
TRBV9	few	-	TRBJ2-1	TGTGCCAGCAGCGTAGGAGCGAGCCGGGCCTACAATGAGCAGTTCTTC	CASSVGASRAYNEQFF
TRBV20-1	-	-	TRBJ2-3	TGCAGTGCTAGAGATCCCCTGGGGGGTTCATTCGATACGCAGTATTTT	CSARDPLGGSFDTQYF
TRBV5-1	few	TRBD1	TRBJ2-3	TGCGCCAGCAGCTCCTCGGACAGGGGAACAGATACGCAGTATTTT	CASSSSDRGTDTQYF
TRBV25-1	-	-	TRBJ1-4	TGTGCCAGCAGGACCTACTCAACTAATGAAAAACTGTTTTTT	CASRTYSTNEKLFF
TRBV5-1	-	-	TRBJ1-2	TGCGCCAGCAGCTTTGGGGGGCAATCTAACTATGGCTACACCTTC	CASSFGGQSNYGYTF
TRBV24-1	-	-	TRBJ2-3	TGTGCCACCAGTGATTTGCTCGGGACTGCGAGCACAGATACGCAGTATTTT	CATSDLLGTASTDTQYF
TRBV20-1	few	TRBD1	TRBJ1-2	TGCAGTGCTAGGTCCTCCGGGACAGGGAATGGCTACACCTTC	CSARSSGTGNGYTF
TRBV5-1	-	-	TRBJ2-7	TGCGCCAGCAGCTTCGGTTCTCTCGGGAGCTCCTACGAGCAGCACTTC	CASSFGSLGSSYEQHF
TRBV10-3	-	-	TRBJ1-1	TGTGCCATCAGTGAGTCAGGGACGAACACTGAAGCTTTCTTT	CAISESGTNTEAFF
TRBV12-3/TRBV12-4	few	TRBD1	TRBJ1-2	TGTGCCAGCGGCCGCGGACAGGCCTATGGCTACACCTTC	CASGRGQAYGYTF
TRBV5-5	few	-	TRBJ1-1	TGTGCCAGCAGCCAGTCCCACAGGGTATTGAGCACTGAAGCTTTCTTT	CASSQSHRVLSTEAFF
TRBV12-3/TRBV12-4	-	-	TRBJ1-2	TGTGCCAGCAGTGACACCATCTATGGCTACACCTTC	CASSDTIYGYTF